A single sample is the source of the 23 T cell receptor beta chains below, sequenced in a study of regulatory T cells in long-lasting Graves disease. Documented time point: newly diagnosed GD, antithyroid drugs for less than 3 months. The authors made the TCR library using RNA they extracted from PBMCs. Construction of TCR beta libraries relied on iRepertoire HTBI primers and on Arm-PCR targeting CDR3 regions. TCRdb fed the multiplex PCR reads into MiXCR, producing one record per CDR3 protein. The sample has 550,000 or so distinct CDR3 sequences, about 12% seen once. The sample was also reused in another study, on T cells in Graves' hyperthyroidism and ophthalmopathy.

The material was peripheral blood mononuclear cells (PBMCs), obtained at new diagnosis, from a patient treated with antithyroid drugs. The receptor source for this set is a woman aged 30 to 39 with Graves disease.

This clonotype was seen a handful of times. The CDR3 DNA reads as TGTGCCAGCAGCGTAGTAGGGACTAGCTTCACCAATGAGCAGTTCTTC. This sequence encodes CASSVVGTSFTNEQFF. The chain carries TRBV9 and TRBJ2-1; 9 bases agree with TRBD2. The CDR3 contains 16 residues. Trimming cost V 0 bases and J 6 bases; bases outside gene matches: 7. Germline-derived CDR1 and CDR2 are SGDLS and YYNGEE.

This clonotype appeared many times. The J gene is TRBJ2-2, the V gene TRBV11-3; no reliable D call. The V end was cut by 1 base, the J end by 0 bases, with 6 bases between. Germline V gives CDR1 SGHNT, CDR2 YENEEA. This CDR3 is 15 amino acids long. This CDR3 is CASSLVRSNTGELFF. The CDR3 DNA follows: TGTGCCAGCAGCTTAGTTAGGTCGAACACCGGGGAGCTGTTTTTT. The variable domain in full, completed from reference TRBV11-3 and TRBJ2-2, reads EAGVVQSPRYKIIEKKQPVAFWCNPISGHNTLYWYLQNLGQGPELLIRYENEEAVDDSQLPKDRFSAERLKGVDSTLKIQPAELGDSAVYLCASSLVRSNTGELFFGEGSRLTVL.

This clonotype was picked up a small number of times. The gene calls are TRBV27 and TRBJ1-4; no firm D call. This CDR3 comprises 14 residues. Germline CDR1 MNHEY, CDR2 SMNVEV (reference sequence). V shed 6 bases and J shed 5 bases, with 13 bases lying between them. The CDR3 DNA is TGTGCCAGCAGCGTCAGCGACGGCAATGAAAAACTGTTTTTT. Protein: CASSVSDGNEKLFF.

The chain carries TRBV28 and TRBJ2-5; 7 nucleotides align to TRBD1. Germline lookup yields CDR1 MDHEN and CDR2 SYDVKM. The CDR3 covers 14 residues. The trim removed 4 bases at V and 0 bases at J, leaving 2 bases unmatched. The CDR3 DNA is TGTGCCAGCAGTTGGGGACAGTACCAAGAGACCCAGTACTTC. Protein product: CASSWGQYQETQYF.

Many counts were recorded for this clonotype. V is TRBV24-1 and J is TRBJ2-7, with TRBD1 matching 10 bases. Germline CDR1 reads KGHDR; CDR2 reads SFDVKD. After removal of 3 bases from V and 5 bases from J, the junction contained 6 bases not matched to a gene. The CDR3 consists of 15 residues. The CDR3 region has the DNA TGTGCCACCAGTGATCCGGGACAGGGGAGCAACGAGCAGTACTTC. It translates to CATSDPGQGSNEQYF.

The CDR3, as DNA: TGTGCCAGCAGCTCCGGGGCGGGACAGGGCAATGCCAAAAACATTCAGTACTTC. Amino acid sequence: CASSSGAGQGNAKNIQYF. This rearrangement joins TRBV7-2 to TRBJ2-4; 9 positions match TRBD1. This CDR3 comprises 18 residues. CDR1 is SGHTA, CDR2 FQGNSA, per germline. Trimming took 4 bases from V and 1 from J; bases not matched to a gene: 11.

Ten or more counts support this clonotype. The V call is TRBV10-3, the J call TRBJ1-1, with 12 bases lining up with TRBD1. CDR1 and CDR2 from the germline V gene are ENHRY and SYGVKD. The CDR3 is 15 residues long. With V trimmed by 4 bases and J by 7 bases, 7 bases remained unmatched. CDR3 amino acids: CAISARDRGQNEAFF. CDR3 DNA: TGTGCCATCAGTGCCCGGGACAGGGGGCAAAATGAAGCTTTCTTT.

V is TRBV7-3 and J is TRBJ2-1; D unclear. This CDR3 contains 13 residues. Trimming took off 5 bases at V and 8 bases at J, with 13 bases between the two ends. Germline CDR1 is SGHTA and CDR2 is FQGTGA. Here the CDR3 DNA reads TGTGCCAGCAGCGGCCGACTGCACGATGAGCAGTTCTTC. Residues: CASSGRLHDEQFF.

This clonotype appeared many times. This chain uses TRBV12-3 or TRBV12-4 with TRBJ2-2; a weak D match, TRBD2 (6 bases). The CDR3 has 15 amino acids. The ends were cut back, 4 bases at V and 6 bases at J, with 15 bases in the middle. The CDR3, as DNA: TGTGCCAGCAGTTCGGGGACTGGAGAGGCCGGGGAGCTGTTTTTT. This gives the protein CASSSGTGEAGELFF.

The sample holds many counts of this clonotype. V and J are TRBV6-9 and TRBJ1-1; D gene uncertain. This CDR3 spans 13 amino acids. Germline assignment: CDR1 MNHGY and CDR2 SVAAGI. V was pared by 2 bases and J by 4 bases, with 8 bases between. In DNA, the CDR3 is TGTGCCAGCAGTTATGGACGGCTCACTGAAGCTTTCTTT. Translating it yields CASSYGRLTEAFF.

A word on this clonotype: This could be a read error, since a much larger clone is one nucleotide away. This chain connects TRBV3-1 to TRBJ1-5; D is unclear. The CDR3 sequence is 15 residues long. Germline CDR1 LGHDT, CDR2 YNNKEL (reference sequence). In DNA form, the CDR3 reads TGTGCCAGCAGCCAAGATCCGAATAGCAATCAGTCCCAGCATTTT. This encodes CASSQDPNSNQSQHF.

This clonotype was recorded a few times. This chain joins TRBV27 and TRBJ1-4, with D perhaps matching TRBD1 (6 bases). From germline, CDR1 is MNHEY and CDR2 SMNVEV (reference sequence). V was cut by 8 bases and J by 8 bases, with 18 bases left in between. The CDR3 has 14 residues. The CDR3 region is CASWTGLGAEKLFF. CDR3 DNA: TGTGCCAGCTGGACCGGACTGGGGGCGGAAAAACTGTTTTTT.

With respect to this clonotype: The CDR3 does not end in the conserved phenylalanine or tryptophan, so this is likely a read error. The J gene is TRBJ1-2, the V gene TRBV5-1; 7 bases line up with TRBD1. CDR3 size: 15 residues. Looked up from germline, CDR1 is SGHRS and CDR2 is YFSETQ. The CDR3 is CASSLKGQYLYGYTL. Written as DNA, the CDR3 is TGTGCCAGCAGCTTGAAGGGACAGTACCTCTATGGCTACACCTTG.

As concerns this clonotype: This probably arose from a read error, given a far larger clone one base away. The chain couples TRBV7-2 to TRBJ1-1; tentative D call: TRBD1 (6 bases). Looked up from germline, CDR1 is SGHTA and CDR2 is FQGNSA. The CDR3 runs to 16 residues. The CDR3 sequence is CASSTGGTTRDTEASF. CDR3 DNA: TGTGCCAGCAGCACCGGCGGCACCACAAGGGACACTGAAGCTTCCTTT.

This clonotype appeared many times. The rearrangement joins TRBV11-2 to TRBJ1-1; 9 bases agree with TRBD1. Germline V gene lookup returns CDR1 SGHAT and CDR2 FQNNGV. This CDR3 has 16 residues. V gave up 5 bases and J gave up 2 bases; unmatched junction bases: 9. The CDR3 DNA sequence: TGTGCCAGCAGCCGAACTTTGGGACAGGGAAACACTGAAGCTTTCTTT. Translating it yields CASSRTLGQGNTEAFF.

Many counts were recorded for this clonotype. CDR3 amino acids: CASSYVTGHNEQFF. CDR3 in DNA: TGTGCCAGCAGTTACGTGACAGGGCACAATGAGCAGTTCTTC. The chain joins TRBV6-2 or TRBV6-3 to TRBJ2-1, with 7 nucleotides matching TRBD1. Germline assignment: CDR1 MNHEY and CDR2 SVGEGT. V trimming: 2 bases; J trimming: 5 bases; junction bases outside the gene matches: 3. There are 14 residues in the CDR3.

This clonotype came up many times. The CDR3 here is CASSLDRGQPQHF. The CDR3 DNA reads as TGTGCCAGCAGTCTGGACAGGGGGCAGCCCCAGCATTTT. This chain joins TRBV12-3 or TRBV12-4 and TRBJ1-5; 10 bases are shared with TRBD1. This CDR3 has 13 amino acids. J was trimmed by 7 bases and V by 5 bases; bases with no gene match: 2.

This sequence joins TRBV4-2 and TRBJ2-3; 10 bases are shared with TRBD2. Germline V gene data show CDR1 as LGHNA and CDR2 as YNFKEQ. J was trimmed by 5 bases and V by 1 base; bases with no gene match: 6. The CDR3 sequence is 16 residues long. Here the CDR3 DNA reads TGTGCCAGCAGCCAAGGAGCTAGCGGGAGTTTAGATACGCAGTATTTT. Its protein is CASSQGASGSLDTQYF.

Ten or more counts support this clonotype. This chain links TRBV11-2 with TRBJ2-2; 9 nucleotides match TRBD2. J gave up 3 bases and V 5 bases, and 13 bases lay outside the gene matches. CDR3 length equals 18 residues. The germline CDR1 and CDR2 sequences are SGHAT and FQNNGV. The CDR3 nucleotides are TGTGCCAGCAGCGTAGGGGATAGCGGGAGTTGGTACACCGGGGAGCTGTTTTTT. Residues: CASSVGDSGSWYTGELFF.

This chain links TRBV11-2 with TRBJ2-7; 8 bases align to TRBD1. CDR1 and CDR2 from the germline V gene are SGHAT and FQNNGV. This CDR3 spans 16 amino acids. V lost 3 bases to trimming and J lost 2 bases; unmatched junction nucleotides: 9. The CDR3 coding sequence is TGTGCCAGCAGCTTGGGAGGACAGGGATACACCTACGAGCAGTACTTC. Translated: CASSLGGQGYTYEQYF.

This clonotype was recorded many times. The CDR3 coding sequence is TGTGCCAGCAGCCGGAGACAGGCCACGCGGGGGGAGCTGTTTTTT. Encoded protein: CASSRRQATRGELFF. The chain has TRBV11-2 and TRBJ2-2, with a possible D match to TRBD1 (6 bases). The V end was cut by 5 bases, the J end by 8 bases, with 18 bases between. The CDR3 covers 15 residues. The germline V gene has CDR1 SGHAT and CDR2 FQNNGV.

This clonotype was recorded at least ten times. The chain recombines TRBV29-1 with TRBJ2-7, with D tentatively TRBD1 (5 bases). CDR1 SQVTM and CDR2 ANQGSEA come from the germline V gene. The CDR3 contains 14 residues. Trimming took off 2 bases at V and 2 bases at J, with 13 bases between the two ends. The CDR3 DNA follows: TGCAGCGTTGAACTCCAGGGTGGCCCCTACGAGCAGTACTTC. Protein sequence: CSVELQGGPYEQYF.

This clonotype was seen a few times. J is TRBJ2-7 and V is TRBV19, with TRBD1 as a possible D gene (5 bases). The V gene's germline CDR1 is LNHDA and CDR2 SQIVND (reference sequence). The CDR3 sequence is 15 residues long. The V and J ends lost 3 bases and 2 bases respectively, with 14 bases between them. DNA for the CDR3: TGTGCCAGTAGTATCTCAGGGTATAGCCCCTACGAGCAGTACTTC. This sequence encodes CASSISGYSPYEQYF.